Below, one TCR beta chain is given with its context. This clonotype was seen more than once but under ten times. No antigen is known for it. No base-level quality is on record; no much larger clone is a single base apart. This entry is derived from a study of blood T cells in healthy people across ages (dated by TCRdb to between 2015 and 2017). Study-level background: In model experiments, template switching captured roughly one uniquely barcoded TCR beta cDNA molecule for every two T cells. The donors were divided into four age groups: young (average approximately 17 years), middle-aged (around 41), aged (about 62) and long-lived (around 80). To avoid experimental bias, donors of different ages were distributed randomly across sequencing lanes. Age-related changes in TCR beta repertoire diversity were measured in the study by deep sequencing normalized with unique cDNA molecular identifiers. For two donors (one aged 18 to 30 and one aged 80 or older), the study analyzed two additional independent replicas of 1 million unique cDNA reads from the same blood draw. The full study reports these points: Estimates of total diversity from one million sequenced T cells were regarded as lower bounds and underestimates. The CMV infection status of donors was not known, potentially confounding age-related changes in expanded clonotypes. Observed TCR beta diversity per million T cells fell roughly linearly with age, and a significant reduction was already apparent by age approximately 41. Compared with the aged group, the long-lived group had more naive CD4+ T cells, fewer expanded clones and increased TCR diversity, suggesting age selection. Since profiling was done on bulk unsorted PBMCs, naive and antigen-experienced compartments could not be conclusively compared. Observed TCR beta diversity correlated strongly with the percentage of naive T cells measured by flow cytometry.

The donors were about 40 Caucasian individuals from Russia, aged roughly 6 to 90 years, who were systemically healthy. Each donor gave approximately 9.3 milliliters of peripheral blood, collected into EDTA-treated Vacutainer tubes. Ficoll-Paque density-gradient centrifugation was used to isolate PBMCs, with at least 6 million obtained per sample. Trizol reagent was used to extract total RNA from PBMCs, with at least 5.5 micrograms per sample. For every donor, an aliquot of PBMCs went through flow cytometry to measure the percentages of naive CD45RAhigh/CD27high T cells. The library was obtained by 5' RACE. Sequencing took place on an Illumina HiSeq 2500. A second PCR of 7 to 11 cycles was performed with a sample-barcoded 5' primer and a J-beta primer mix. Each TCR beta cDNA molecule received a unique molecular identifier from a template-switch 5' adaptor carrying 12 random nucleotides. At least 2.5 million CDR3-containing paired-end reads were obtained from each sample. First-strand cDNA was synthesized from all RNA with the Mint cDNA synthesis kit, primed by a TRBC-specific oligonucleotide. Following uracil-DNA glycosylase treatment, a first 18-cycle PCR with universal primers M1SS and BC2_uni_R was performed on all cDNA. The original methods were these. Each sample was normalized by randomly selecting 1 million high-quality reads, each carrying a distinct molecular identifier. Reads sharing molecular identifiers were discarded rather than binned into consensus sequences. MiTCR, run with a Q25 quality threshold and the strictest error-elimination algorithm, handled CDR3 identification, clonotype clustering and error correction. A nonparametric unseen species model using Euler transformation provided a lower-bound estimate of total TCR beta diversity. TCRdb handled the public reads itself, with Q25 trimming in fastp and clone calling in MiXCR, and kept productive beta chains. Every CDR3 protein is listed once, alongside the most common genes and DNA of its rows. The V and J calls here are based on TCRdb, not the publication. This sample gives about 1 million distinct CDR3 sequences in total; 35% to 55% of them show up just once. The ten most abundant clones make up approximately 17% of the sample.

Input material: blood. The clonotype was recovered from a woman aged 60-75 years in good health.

The nucleotide sequence is TGTGCCAGCATCCCGGGAGGGCCCGTCGGGGAGCTGTTTTTT. Its translation is CASIPGGPVGELFF. The chain is made from TRBV28 and TRBJ2-2, with 8 middle bases fitting TRBD2. In the germline V gene, CDR1 corresponds to MDHEN and CDR2 to SYDVKM. At the junction V is shortened by 7 bases and J by 7 bases; bases outside the gene matches: 8. Spanning cysteine to phenylalanine, the CDR3 consists of 14 amino acids. The only DNA kept is the CDR3, 42 bases in frame from the first base.